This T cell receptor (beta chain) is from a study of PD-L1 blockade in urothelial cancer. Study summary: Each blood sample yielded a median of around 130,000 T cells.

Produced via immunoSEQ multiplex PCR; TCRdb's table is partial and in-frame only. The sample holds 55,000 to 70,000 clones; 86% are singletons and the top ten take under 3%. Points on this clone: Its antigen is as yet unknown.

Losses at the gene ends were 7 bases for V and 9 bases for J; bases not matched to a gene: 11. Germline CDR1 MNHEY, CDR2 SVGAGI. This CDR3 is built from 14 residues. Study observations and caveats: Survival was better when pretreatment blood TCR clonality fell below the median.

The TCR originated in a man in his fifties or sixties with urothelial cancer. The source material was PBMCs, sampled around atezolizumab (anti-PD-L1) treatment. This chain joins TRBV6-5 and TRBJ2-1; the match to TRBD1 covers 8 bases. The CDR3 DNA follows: TGTGCCAGCACCTCGACAGGGGTCTATAGTGAGCAGTTCTTC. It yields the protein CASTSTGVYSEQFF.